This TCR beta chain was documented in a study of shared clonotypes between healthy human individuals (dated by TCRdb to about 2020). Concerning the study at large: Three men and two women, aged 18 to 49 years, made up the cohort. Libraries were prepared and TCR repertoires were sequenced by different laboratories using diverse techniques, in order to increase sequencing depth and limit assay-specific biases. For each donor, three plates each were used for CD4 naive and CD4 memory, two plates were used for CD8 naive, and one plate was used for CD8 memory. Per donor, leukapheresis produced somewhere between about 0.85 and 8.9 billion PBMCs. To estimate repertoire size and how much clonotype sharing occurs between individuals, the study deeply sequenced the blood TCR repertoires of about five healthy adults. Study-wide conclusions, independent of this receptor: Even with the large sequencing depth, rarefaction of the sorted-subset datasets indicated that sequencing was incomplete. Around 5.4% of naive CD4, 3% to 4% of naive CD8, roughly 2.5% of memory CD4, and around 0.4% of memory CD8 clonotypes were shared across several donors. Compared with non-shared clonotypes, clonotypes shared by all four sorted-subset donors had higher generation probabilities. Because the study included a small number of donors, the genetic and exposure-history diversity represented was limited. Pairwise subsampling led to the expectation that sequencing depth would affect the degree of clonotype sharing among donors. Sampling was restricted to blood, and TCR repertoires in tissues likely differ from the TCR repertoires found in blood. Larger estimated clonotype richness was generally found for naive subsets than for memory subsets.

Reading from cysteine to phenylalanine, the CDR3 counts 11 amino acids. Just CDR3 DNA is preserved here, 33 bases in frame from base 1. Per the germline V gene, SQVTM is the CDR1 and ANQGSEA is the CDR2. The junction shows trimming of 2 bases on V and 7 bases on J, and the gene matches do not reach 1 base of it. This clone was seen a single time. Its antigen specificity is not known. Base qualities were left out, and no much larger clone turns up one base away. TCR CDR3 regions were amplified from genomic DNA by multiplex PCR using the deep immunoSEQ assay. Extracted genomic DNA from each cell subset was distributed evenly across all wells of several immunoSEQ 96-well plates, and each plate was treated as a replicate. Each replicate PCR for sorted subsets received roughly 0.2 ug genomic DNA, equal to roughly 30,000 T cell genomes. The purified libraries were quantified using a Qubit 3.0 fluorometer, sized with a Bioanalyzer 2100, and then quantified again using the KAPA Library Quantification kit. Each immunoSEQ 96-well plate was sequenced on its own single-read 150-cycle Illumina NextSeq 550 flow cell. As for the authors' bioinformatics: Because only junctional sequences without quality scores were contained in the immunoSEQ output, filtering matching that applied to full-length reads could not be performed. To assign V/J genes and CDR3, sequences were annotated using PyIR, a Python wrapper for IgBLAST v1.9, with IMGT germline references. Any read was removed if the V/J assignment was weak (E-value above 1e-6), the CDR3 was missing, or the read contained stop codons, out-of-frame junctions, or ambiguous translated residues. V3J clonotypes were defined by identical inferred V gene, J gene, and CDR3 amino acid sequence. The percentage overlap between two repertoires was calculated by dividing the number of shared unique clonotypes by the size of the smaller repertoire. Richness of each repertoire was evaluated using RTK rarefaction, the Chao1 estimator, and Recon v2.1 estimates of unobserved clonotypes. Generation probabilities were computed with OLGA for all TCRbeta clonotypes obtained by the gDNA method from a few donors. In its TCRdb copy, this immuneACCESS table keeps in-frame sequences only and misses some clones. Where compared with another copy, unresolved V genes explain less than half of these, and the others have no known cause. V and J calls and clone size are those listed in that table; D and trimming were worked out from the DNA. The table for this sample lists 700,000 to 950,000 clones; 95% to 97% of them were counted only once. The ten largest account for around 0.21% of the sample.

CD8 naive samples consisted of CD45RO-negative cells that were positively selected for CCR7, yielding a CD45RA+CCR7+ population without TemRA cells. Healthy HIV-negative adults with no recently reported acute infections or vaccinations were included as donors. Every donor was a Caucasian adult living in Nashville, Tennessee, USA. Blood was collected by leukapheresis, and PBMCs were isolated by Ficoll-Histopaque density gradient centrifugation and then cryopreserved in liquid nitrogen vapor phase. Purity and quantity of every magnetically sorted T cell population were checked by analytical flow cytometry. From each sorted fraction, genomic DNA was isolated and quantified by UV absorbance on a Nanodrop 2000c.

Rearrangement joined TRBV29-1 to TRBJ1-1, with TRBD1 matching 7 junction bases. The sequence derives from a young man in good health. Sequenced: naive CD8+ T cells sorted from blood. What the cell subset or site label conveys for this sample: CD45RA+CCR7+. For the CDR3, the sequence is CSVEWTGEAFF. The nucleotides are TGCAGCGTTGAATGGACAGGTGAAGCTTTCTTT.